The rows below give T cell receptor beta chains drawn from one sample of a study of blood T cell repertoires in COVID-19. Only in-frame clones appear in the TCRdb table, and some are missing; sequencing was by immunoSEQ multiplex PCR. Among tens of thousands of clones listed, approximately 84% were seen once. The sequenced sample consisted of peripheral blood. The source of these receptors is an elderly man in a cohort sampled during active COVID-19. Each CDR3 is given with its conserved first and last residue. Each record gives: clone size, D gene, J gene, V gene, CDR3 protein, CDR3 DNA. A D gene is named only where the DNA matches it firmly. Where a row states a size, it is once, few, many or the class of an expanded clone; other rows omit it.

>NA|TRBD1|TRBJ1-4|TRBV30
CAWSKKQGTREKLFF
TGTGCCTGGAGTAAAAAACAGGGGACGCGTGAAAAACTGTTTTTT
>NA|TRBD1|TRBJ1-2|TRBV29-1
CSVELQGRRFGYTF
TGCAGCGTTGAACTACAGGGGAGGAGGTTCGGCTACACCTTC
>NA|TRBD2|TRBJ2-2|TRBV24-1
CATSDTRTSGYTGELFF
TGTGCCACCAGTGACACCCGGACTAGCGGATACACCGGGGAGCTGTTTTTT
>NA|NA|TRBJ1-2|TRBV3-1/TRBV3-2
CASSQDLAGKGYTF
TGTGCCAGCAGCCAAGACCTGGCAGGGAAGGGCTACACCTTC
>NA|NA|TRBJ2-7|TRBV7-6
CASSPGQLSSYEQYF
TGTGCCAGCAGCCCAGGACAGTTGAGCTCCTACGAGCAGTACTTC
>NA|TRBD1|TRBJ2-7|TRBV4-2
CASSQEQGQGMEQYF
TGTGCCAGCAGCCAAGAGCAGGGACAGGGGATGGAGCAGTACTTC
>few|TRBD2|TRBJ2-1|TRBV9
CASSVVGGGPRNEQFF
TGTGCCAGCAGCGTAGTCGGGGGGGGCCCTCGGAATGAGCAGTTCTTC
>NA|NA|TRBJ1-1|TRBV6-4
CASSVSRETEAFF
TGTGCCAGCAGTGTATCCCGGGAGACTGAAGCTTTCTTT
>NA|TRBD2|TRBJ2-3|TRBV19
CASSSRGGRDTQYF
TGTGCCAGTAGCTCTCGCGGGGGACGGGATACGCAGTATTTT
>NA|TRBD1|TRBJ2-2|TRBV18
CASSPVIRDSNTGELFF
TGTGCCAGCTCACCGGTTATCCGGGACAGCAACACCGGGGAGCTGTTTTTT
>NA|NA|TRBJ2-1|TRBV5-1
CASSPEGGTYNEQFF
TGCGCCAGCAGCCCGGAGGGTGGAACCTACAATGAGCAGTTCTTC
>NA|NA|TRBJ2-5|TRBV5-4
CASSLGQRGGETQYF
TGTGCCAGCAGCTTGGGACAGAGGGGGGGGGAGACCCAGTACTTC
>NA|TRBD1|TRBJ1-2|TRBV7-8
CASSSDRGTRYGYTF
TGTGCCAGCAGCTCCGACAGGGGTACTCGCTATGGCTACACCTTC
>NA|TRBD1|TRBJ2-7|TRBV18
CASSPPGTGVYEQYF
TGTGCCAGCTCACCACCCGGGACAGGGGTCTACGAGCAGTACTTC
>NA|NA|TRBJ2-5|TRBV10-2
CASSESSWETQYF
TGCGCCAGCAGTGAGAGTAGCTGGGAGACCCAGTACTTC
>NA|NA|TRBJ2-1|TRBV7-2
CASSLQGSLNNEQFF
TGTGCCAGCAGCCTCCAGGGCAGCCTAAACAATGAGCAGTTCTTC
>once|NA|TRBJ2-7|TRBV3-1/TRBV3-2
CAASRAVGYEQYF
TGTGCCGCGTCCAGGGCAGTCGGCTACGAGCAGTACTTC
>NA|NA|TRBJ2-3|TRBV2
CASSEQSTDTQYF
TGTGCCAGCAGTGAACAGAGCACAGATACGCAGTATTTT